The sequence of this TCR beta chain was determined in a study of cytomegalovirus exposure and HLA in healthy donors. Study as a whole: Early release data held 80 million to 100 million unique TCRs from HLA-typed donors. Study outcomes and limitations: In vitro data verified three CMV-associated chains as specific for CMV antigens. Per published accounts, TCR beta sequences correctly predicted the HLA-A and HLA-B alleles of most subjects.

This clone was counted a single time. Its target is not known. Germline V gene data show CDR1 as LNHDA and CDR2 as SQIVND (reference sequence). The CDR3 is 18 amino acids. With 3 bases removed from V and 1 base from J, the gap between germline ends came to 21 bases. With 60 Vbeta and 13 Jbeta primers, the PCR was carried out. Only in-frame clones appear in the TCRdb table, and some are missing; sequencing was by immunoSEQ multiplex PCR. The sample lists 170,000 or so clones; approximately 85% were seen once. The specimen was PBMCs. This clonotype was obtained from a girl aged 10-17 years in good health and CMV-seropositive. V and J are TRBV19 and TRBJ1-1; TRBD1 is a possible D gene (6 bases). This CDR3 reads CASSIRSYSGQSNTEAFF. CDR3 nucleotide sequence: TGTGCCAGTAGTATTAGGTCTTACTCGGGACAATCGAACACTGAAGCTTTCTTT.